This T cell receptor (beta chain) emerged from a study of cytomegalovirus exposure and HLA in healthy donors. Study results and caveats: In a later analysis, specific HLA alleles were associated with about 18,000 TCR beta sequences at a 0.05 false discovery rate. The authors judged a highly shared variant cluster likely a sequencing artifact. Among TCR beta chains, those listed as cytomegalovirus-associated numbered around 160.

PCR was performed using 60 Vbeta and 13 Jbeta primers. TCRdb keeps only in-frame clones here, not all; method: immunoSEQ multiplex PCR. There are about 210,000 clones in the sample; roughly 82% occur only once, and 5.5% to 7.5% lies in the top ten. This clone was observed a handful of times. What it binds is not known. This TCR came from a man aged 35 to 55 in good health and CMV-seropositive. Sequenced sample: PBMCs.

As DNA, the CDR3 is TGTGCCAGCAGCTTGGAGACAGCTCGTACAGTGGCCAAAAACATTCAGTACTTC. Translated: CASSLETARTVAKNIQYF. The J gene is TRBJ2-4, the V gene TRBV5-6, with D possibly TRBD1 on 5 matching bases. This CDR3 contains 18 residues. The V end lost 0 bases, the J end lost 1 base, and 17 bases lay between the germline ends. CDR1 and CDR2 (germline): SGHDT, YYEEEE.